This T cell receptor beta chain is drawn from a study of blood T cell repertoires in COVID-19. At the level of the study: Samples representing acute and convalescent COVID-19 were sourced from the United States, Italy and Spain. T cells, B-cell-depleted T cells, or PBMCs supplied cDNA or gDNA.

This clone was counted a few times. In the original analysis: Estimation of nucleated cell counts was performed using reference gene primer amplification. The assay was immunoSEQ multiplex PCR, and TCRdb's table has in-frame clones only and misses some. The DNA gave D and trimming, while V, J and clone size come from that table. The table includes about 98,000 clones, 70% to 85% detected once. V gave up 3 bases and J gave up 0 bases, with 9 bases separating them. The CDR3 is 15 amino acids. Germline values: CDR1 MDHEN, CDR2 SYDVKM. The TCR comes from a man in his 70s with active or convalescent COVID-19. Input material: peripheral blood. This sequence joins TRBV28 and TRBJ2-4; D is unresolved. CDR3 in DNA: TGTGCCAGCAGTTTCCACAACGTAGCCAAAAACATTCAGTACTTC. Residues: CASSFHNVAKNIQYF.